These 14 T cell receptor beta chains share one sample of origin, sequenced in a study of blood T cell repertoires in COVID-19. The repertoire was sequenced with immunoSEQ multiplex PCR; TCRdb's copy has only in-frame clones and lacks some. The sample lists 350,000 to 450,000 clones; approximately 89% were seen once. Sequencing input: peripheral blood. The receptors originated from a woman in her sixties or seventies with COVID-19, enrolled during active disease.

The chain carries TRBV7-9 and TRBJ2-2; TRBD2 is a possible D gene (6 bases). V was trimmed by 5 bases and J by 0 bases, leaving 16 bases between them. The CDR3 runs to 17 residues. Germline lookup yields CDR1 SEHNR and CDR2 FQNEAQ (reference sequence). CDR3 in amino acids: CASSNYKGLTNTGELFF. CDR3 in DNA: TGTGCCAGCAGCAACTATAAGGGACTCACGAACACCGGGGAGCTGTTTTTT.

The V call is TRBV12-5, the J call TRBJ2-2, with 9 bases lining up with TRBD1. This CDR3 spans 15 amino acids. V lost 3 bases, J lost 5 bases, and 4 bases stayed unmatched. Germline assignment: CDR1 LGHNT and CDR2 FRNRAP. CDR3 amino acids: CASGLATGGTGELFF. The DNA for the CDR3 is TGTGCTAGTGGTTTAGCGACAGGGGGTACCGGGGAGCTGTTTTTT. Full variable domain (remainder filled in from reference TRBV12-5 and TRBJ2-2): DARVTQTPRHKVTEMGQEVTMRCQPILGHNTVFWYRQTMMQGLELLAYFRNRAPLDDSGMPKDRFSAEMPDATLATLKIQPSEPRDSAVYFCASGLATGGTGELFFGEGSRLTVL.

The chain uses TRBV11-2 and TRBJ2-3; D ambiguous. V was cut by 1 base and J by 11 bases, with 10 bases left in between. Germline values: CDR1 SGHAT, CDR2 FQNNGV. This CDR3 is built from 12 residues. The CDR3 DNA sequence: TGTGCCAGCAGCTTAGCCCTGGCCCGGCAGTATTTT. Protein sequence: CASSLALARQYF.

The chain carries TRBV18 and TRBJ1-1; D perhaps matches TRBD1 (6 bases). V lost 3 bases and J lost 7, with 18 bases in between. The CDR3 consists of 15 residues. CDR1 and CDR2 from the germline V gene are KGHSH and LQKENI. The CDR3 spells CASSPKQGLVDEAFF. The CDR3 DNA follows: TGTGCCAGCTCACCCAAACAGGGCCTAGTTGATGAAGCTTTCTTT. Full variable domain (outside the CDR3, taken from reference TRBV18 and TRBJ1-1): NAGVMQNPRHLVRRRGQEARLRCSPMKGHSHVYWYRQLPEEGLKFMVYLQKENIIDESGMPKERFSAEFPKEGPSILRIQQVVRGDSAAYFCASSPKQGLVDEAFFGQGTRLTVV.

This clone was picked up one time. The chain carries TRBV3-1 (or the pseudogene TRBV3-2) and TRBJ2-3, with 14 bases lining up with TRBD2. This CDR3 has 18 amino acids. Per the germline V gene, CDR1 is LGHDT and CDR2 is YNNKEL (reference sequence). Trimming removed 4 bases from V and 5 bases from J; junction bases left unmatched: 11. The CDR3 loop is CASSLRLAGGRRGDTQYF. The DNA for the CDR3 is TGTGCCAGCAGCCTACGACTAGCGGGGGGGCGGCGGGGAGATACGCAGTATTTT.

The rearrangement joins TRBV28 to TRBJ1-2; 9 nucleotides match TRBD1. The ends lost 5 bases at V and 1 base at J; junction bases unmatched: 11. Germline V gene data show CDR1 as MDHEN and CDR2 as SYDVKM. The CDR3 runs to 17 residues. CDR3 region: CASSPPGQGLDNYGYTF. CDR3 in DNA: TGTGCCAGCAGTCCCCCGGGACAGGGATTGGATAACTATGGCTACACCTTC.

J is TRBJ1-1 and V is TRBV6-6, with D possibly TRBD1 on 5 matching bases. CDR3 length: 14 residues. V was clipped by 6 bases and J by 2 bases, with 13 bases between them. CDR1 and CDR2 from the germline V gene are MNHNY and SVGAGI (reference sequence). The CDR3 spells CASSLLRDNTEAFF. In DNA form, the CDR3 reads TGTGCCAGCAGCCTACTCAGGGATAACACTGAAGCTTTCTTT.

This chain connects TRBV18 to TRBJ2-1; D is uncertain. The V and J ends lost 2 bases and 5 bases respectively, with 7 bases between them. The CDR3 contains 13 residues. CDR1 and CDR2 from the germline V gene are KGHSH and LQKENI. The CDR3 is CASSPGGDNEQFF. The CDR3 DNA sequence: TGTGCCAGCTCACCAGGCGGAGACAATGAGCAGTTCTTC.

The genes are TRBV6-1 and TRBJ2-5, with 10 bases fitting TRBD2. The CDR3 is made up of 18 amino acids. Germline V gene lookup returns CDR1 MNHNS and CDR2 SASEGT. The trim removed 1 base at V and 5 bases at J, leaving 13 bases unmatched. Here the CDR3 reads CASSEDQRGGVSRETQYF. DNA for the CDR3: TGTGCCAGCAGTGAAGACCAGCGGGGGGGTGTAAGTAGGGAGACCCAGTACTTC.

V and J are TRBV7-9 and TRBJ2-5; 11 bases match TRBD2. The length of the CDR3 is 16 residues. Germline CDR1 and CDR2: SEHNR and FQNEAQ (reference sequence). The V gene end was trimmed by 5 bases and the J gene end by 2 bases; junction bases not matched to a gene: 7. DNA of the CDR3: TGTGCCAGCAGCCGAACCGGGACTAGCGGACAAGAGACCCAGTACTTC. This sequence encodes CASSRTGTSGQETQYF. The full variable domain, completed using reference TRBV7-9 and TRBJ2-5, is DTGVSQNPRHKITKRGQNVTFRCDPISEHNRLYWYRQTLGQGPEFLTYFQNEAQLEKSRLLSDRFSAERPKGSFSTLEIQRTEQGDSAMYLCASSRTGTSGQETQYFGPGTRLLVL.

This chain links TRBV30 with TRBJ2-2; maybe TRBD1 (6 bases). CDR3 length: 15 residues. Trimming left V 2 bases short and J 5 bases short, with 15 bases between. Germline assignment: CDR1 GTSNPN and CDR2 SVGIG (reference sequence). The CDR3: CAWSSTGLDTGELFF. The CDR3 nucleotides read TGTGCCTGGAGTTCCACAGGGCTAGATACCGGGGAGCTGTTTTTT.

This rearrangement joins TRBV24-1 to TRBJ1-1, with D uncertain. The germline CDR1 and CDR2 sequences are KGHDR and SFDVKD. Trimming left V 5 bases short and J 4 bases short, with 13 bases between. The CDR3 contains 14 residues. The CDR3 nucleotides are TGTGCCACCAGTGCTCTACCCAGAGGCACTGAAGCTTTCTTT. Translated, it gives CATSALPRGTEAFF.

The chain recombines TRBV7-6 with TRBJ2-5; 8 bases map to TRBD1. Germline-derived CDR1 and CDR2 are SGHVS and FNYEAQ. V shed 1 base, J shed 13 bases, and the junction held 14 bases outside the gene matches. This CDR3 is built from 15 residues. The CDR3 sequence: CASSLGVGQGVFTYF. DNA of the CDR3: TGTGCCAGCAGCTTAGGGGTAGGACAGGGAGTGTTTACGTACTTC.

Written as DNA, the CDR3 is TGTGCCAGCAGTGAAACAGGGTCCGGGGAGCTGTTTTTT. Translating it yields CASSETGSGELFF. The chain couples TRBV25-1 to TRBJ2-2, with D maybe TRBD1 (6 bases). Germline lookup yields CDR1 MGHDK and CDR2 SYGVNS. The CDR3 runs to 13 residues. The germline V and J ends were trimmed by 2 bases and 6 bases, with 7 bases remaining between them.